This TCR beta chain was recorded in a study of blood T cell repertoires in COVID-19. Study-level background: The United States, Italy and Spain provided the acute and convalescent COVID-19 samples.

CDR1 is LGHDT, CDR2 YNNKEL, per germline (reference sequence). The CDR3 is 16 amino acids. The ends lost 4 bases at V and 7 bases at J; junction bases unmatched: 6. Participants came from about two dozen US areas, aged roughly 18 to 100 years. Participant reports of clinical history set cohort assignment. Assay used: immunoSEQ multiplex PCR; TCRdb lists only in-frame clones, some missing. The sample comprises approximately 240,000 clones, 80% to 95% of which are singletons, and under 2.5% rests with the top ten. The V gene is TRBV3-1 (or the pseudogene TRBV3-2), the J gene TRBJ2-1, with 14 bases fitting TRBD2. Sequencing used PBMCs or T cells enriched from blood (not recorded which). This TCR derives from a woman under 30 who had recovered from COVID-19. CDR3 coding DNA: TGTGCCAGCAGCCTCTTCGGGACTAGCGGGAGTAATGAGCAGTTCTTC. Protein: CASSLFGTSGSNEQFF.